The next 27 T cell receptor beta chains were all read from a single sample in a study of T cell repertoires in cytomegalovirus infection. TCRdb used MiXCR to reprocess the reads, holding one entry per CDR3 protein. Here the sample spans a few hundred thousand distinct CDR3 sequences, roughly 13% being singletons. Source material: PBMCs. These TCRs come from a human donor in good health (CMV status not recorded). Some clones in this sample may be carry-over from other donors' samples.

The sample holds many counts of this clonotype. The chain uses TRBV10-2 and TRBJ2-5; D call uncertain. The germline V gene encodes CDR1 WSHSY and CDR2 SAAADI. The CDR3 spans 12 residues. The V end lost 4 bases, the J end lost 4 bases, and 7 bases lay between the germline ends. For the CDR3, the DNA is TGCGCCAGCAGTGGTGTCGGAGAGACCCAGTACTTC. Protein product: CASSGVGETQYF.

The chain carries TRBV6-1 and TRBJ2-7, with TRBD2 matching 8 bases. Germline CDR1 is MNHNS and CDR2 is SASEGT. The CDR3 totals 14 residues. V lost 8 bases, J lost 6 bases, and 12 bases stayed unmatched. DNA for the CDR3: TGTGCCAGCCGGGCGGGAGGTACTGGAAGCGAGCAGTACTTC. It translates to CASRAGGTGSEQYF.

The V call is TRBV2, the J call TRBJ2-1; the match to TRBD2 covers 8 bases. Germline CDR1 is SNHLY and CDR2 is FYNNEI. CDR3 length: 14 residues. V trimming: 4 bases; J trimming: 9 bases; junction bases outside the gene matches: 8. The CDR3 spells CASSVLAGPSEQFF. The CDR3 DNA reads as TGTGCCAGCAGTGTTCTAGCGGGTCCCTCTGAGCAGTTCTTC.

This clonotype was found many times. The CDR3 DNA reads TGTGCCAGCAGCCCCGGCTTGGTGGCCCCGGGCAATGAGCAGTTCTTC. Protein product: CASSPGLVAPGNEQFF. The rearrangement uses TRBV5-6 and TRBJ2-1, with D unclear. The V end lost 4 bases, the J end lost 6 bases, and 20 bases lay between the germline ends. CDR3 length: 16 residues. The germline V gene encodes CDR1 SGHDT and CDR2 YYEEEE. Using reference TRBV5-6 and TRBJ2-1 for the parts outside the CDR3, the full variable domain is DAGVTQSPTHLIKTRGQQVTLRCSPKSGHDTVSWYQQALGQGPQFIFQYYEEEERQRGNFPDRFSGHQFPNYSSELNVNALLLGDSALYLCASSPGLVAPGNEQFFGPGTRLTVL.

The V call is TRBV20-1, the J call TRBJ2-5; D uncertain. V was pared by 6 bases and J by 5 bases, with 10 bases between. The CDR3 is 11 residues long. Germline CDR1 and CDR2: DFQATT and SNEGSKA (reference sequence). This CDR3 is CSAIPEETQYF. The CDR3, as DNA: TGCAGTGCGATCCCGGAGGAGACCCAGTACTTC.

This clonotype was recorded a few times. The chain is built from TRBV4-1 and TRBJ2-7; D might be TRBD2 (6 bases). CDR3 length: 14 residues. The V end lost 3 bases, the J end lost 3 bases, and 12 bases lay between the germline ends. Germline CDR1 and CDR2: MGHRA and YSYEKL. The CDR3 region has the DNA TGCGCCAGCAGCCATTGGTCCGGGGGCTACGAGCAGTACTTC. It yields the protein CASSHWSGGYEQYF.

The CDR3 loop is CATSRDVGGYEQFF. The CDR3 nucleotides are TGTGCCACCAGCAGAGATGTCGGAGGGTACGAGCAGTTCTTC. The J gene is TRBJ2-1, the V gene TRBV15, with D possibly TRBD2 on 6 matching bases. The CDR3 contains 14 residues. Germline CDR1 is LNHNV and CDR2 is YYDKDF (reference sequence). Trimming shortened V by 0 bases and J by 10 bases, and 13 bases separated the two germline ends.

Many counts were recorded for this clonotype. V usage is TRBV4-1 and J usage is TRBJ2-5; D is uncertain. V lost 0 bases to trimming and J lost 2 bases, with 4 bases between them. Germline assignment: CDR1 MGHRA and CDR2 YSYEKL. CDR3 size: 13 residues. The CDR3 protein is CASSQEEQETQYF. In nucleotides, the CDR3 is TGCGCCAGCAGCCAAGAAGAGCAAGAGACCCAGTACTTC.

This clonotype turned up a few times. The gene calls are TRBV28 and TRBJ2-3; 8 positions match TRBD1. CDR3 length: 17 residues. V trimming: 5 bases; J trimming: 5 bases; junction bases outside the gene matches: 15. The germline gives CDR1 MDHEN, CDR2 SYDVKM. In DNA form, the CDR3 reads TGTGCCAGCAGTGCTTTCCAACGGACAGGGCAAGGAGATACGCAGTATTTT. The encoded protein is CASSAFQRTGQGDTQYF.

This clonotype has ten or more counts. The genes are TRBV28 and TRBJ2-7, with 11 bases matching TRBD2. The CDR3 runs to 15 residues. Losses at the gene ends were 3 bases for V and 3 bases for J; bases not matched to a gene: 4. Looked up from germline, CDR1 is MDHEN and CDR2 is SYDVKM. The CDR3 sequence: CASSLPGTSGYEQYF. In DNA, the CDR3 is TGTGCCAGCAGTTTGCCCGGGACTAGCGGCTACGAGCAGTACTTC.

As for this clonotype: A much larger clone differs from this one at a single base, so this may be a read error. V is TRBV7-4 and J is TRBJ1-1, with unresolved D. The germline V gene encodes CDR1 SGHVT and CDR2 SQSDAQ. V was clipped by 5 bases and J by 10 bases, with 17 bases between them. This CDR3 has 13 amino acids. The CDR3 spells CASSPRWGSVAFF. DNA for the CDR3: TGTGCCAGCAGCCCCCGGTGGGGATCGGTAGCTTTCTTT.

This chain connects TRBV5-4 to TRBJ1-1, with 9 bases aligning to TRBD1. The germline V gene encodes CDR1 SGHNT and CDR2 YYREEE (reference sequence). This CDR3 has 15 residues. Trimming took 1 base from V and 5 from J; bases not matched to a gene: 6. As DNA, the CDR3 is TGTGCCAGCAGCTTGATTGTGACAGGGGGGACTGAAGCTTTCTTT. Residues: CASSLIVTGGTEAFF.

This clonotype was detected only a few times. The chain employs TRBV25-1 and TRBJ2-7, with 7 bases lining up with TRBD1. Germline CDR1 and CDR2: MGHDK and SYGVNS. CDR3 length: 12 amino acids. J gave up 3 bases and V 8 bases, and 4 bases lay outside the gene matches. CDR3 loop: CASGQEFYEQYF. CDR3 bases: TGTGCCAGCGGACAGGAATTCTACGAGCAGTACTTC.

V and J are TRBV11-3 and TRBJ2-7; 8 bases are shared with TRBD1. Looked up from germline, CDR1 is SGHNT and CDR2 is YENEEA. J was trimmed by 7 bases and V by 2 bases; bases with no gene match: 4. CDR3 size: 13 residues. In nucleotides, the CDR3 is TGTGCCAGCAGCTTACAGGGGGCTGGGGAGCAGTACTTC. It encodes CASSLQGAGEQYF. The entire variable domain, with the rest obtained from reference TRBV11-3 and TRBJ2-7, is as follows: EAGVVQSPRYKIIEKKQPVAFWCNPISGHNTLYWYLQNLGQGPELLIRYENEEAVDDSQLPKDRFSAERLKGVDSTLKIQPAELGDSAVYLCASSLQGAGEQYFGPGTRLTVT.

A few counts support this clonotype. CDR3 nucleotide sequence: TGCGCCAGCAATCGGGGGTCAGAGTACGAGCAGTACTTC. Amino acid sequence: CASNRGSEYEQYF. The chain is built from TRBV10-2 and TRBJ2-7; a possible D gene is TRBD2 (6 bases). The V gene's germline CDR1 is WSHSY and CDR2 SAAADI. Between the trimmed V and J ends, which lost 7 bases and 4 bases, there was a span of 14 bases. This CDR3 is 13 amino acids long.

This clonotype was seen many times. The chain employs TRBV14 and TRBJ2-7, with 8 positions matching TRBD1. Germline V gene lookup returns CDR1 SGHDN and CDR2 FVKESK. V lost 5 bases, J lost 3 bases, and 9 bases stayed unmatched. CDR3 size: 15 residues. The CDR3 loop is CASSSLIDRGYEQYF. CDR3 bases: TGTGCCAGCAGCTCGCTAATAGACAGGGGCTACGAGCAGTACTTC.

DNA of the CDR3: TGTGCCAGTAGTAGCGGCGGCGGGGGGCCCGTTAATGAGCAGTTCTTC. Translated, it gives CASSSGGGGPVNEQFF. The rearrangement links TRBV19 to TRBJ2-1, with 8 nucleotides matching TRBD2. The V segment lost 4 bases and the J segment 7 bases; nucleotides outside the gene matches: 12. There are 16 residues in the CDR3. CDR1 LNHDA and CDR2 SQIVND come from the germline V gene (reference sequence). Full variable domain (outside the CDR3, taken from reference TRBV19 and TRBJ2-1): DGGITQSPKYLFRKEGQNVTLSCEQNLNHDAMYWYRQDPGQGLRLIYYSQIVNDFQKGDIAEGYSVSREKKESFPLTVTSAQKNPTAFYLCASSSGGGGPVNEQFFGPGTRLTVL.

V and J are TRBV5-1 and TRBJ2-7; D is undetermined. This CDR3 contains 12 residues. V lost 0 bases and J 7 bases, leaving 8 bases between the germline ends. Germline CDR1 and CDR2: SGHRS and YFSETQ. The CDR3 bases are TGCGCCAGCAGCTTGGAAGGCCGGGAGCAGTACTTC. As protein: CASSLEGREQYF.

This clonotype was recorded at least ten times. The V call is TRBV7-9, the J call TRBJ1-4; possibly TRBD1 for D (5 bases). Germline V CDR1 and CDR2: SEHNR, FQNEAQ (reference sequence). The CDR3 runs 16 residues. V gave up 4 bases and J gave up 0 bases, with 12 bases separating them. CDR3 DNA: TGTGCCAGCAGCTCCGGGACCCTGGCAACTAATGAAAAACTGTTTTTT. Translated: CASSSGTLATNEKLFF.

The chain joins TRBV7-9 to TRBJ2-1, with TRBD2 matching 7 bases. CDR3 length equals 18 residues. V lost 1 base, J lost 4 bases, and 13 bases stayed unmatched. The germline V gene has CDR1 SEHNR and CDR2 FQNEAQ (reference sequence). DNA of the CDR3: TGTGCCAGCAGCTTAGTCTTGGGGGGGGACCCAAGATACAATGAGCAGTTCTTC. It is translated as CASSLVLGGDPRYNEQFF.

A few counts support this clonotype. V is TRBV6-2 or TRBV6-3 and J is TRBJ2-1; TRBD1 matches 10 bases. Germline lookup yields CDR1 MNHEY and CDR2 SVGEGT. This CDR3 is 15 amino acids long. The V gene end was trimmed by 4 bases and the J gene end by 8 bases; junction bases not matched to a gene: 8. The CDR3 sequence is CASSFGQGGIDEQFF. CDR3 bases: TGTGCCAGCAGTTTTGGACAGGGGGGGATCGATGAGCAGTTCTTC.

This clonotype was recorded a few times. The chain uses TRBV7-9 and TRBJ2-1; D might be TRBD2 (5 bases). The CDR3 is 16 amino acids. V was trimmed by 5 bases and J by 5 bases, leaving 19 bases between them. Germline V lookup: CDR1 SEHNR, CDR2 FQNEAQ (reference sequence). Written as DNA, the CDR3 is TGTGCCAGCAGCCTCCCCCTACTAGGACCAAACAATGAGCAGTTCTTC. Protein product: CASSLPLLGPNNEQFF. Looking up the rest from reference TRBV7-9 and TRBJ2-1 gives the full variable domain: DTGVSQNPRHKITKRGQNVTFRCDPISEHNRLYWYRQTLGQGPEFLTYFQNEAQLEKSRLLSDRFSAERPKGSFSTLEIQRTEQGDSAMYLCASSLPLLGPNNEQFFGPGTRLTVL.

The sample holds a few counts of this clonotype. The chain recombines TRBV6-2 or TRBV6-3 with TRBJ2-1; no clear D gene. Trimming left V 5 bases short and J 0 bases short, with 11 bases between. Per germline, CDR1 MNHEY and CDR2 SVGEGT. The CDR3 has 15 residues. The CDR3 spells CASSPAWSSYNEQFF. The DNA for the CDR3 is TGTGCCAGCAGTCCCGCGTGGAGCTCCTACAATGAGCAGTTCTTC.

The chain employs TRBV5-1 and TRBJ2-1; 9 positions agree with TRBD1. Germline V lookup: CDR1 SGHRS, CDR2 YFSETQ. V lost 3 bases, J lost 8 bases, and 9 bases stayed unmatched. The CDR3 contains 15 residues. The CDR3 is CASSYRDREFHEQFF. As DNA, the CDR3 is TGCGCCAGCAGCTACCGGGACAGGGAGTTCCATGAGCAGTTCTTC.

This clonotype came up many times. The gene calls are TRBV7-2 and TRBJ2-1; a possible D gene is TRBD1 (5 bases). Germline V gene sequence: CDR1 SGHTA, CDR2 FQGNSA. The V end lost 0 bases, the J end lost 6 bases, and 6 bases lay between the germline ends. This CDR3 is built from 13 residues. CDR3 bases: TGTGCCAGCAGCTTAGCCAGGGTCAATGAGCAGTTCTTC. Translation: CASSLARVNEQFF.

This chain connects TRBV19 to TRBJ2-2; D ambiguous. Trimming shortened V by 1 base and J by 3 bases, and 9 bases separated the two germline ends. CDR1 and CDR2 (germline): LNHDA, SQIVND (reference sequence). This CDR3 spans 15 amino acids. DNA of the CDR3: TGTGCCAGTAGTATAGTTAACAGCTACACCGGGGAGCTGTTTTTT. As protein: CASSIVNSYTGELFF.

The gene calls are TRBV19 and TRBJ2-1, with D perhaps matching TRBD2 (5 bases). CDR3 length equals 14 residues. Germline V gene data show CDR1 as LNHDA and CDR2 as SQIVND (reference sequence). V was pared by 0 bases and J by 14 bases, with 17 bases between. Written as DNA, the CDR3 is TGTGCCAGTAGTATAGATTCTTCTCCCTTCGGGGAGTTCTTC. It translates to CASSIDSSPFGEFF.